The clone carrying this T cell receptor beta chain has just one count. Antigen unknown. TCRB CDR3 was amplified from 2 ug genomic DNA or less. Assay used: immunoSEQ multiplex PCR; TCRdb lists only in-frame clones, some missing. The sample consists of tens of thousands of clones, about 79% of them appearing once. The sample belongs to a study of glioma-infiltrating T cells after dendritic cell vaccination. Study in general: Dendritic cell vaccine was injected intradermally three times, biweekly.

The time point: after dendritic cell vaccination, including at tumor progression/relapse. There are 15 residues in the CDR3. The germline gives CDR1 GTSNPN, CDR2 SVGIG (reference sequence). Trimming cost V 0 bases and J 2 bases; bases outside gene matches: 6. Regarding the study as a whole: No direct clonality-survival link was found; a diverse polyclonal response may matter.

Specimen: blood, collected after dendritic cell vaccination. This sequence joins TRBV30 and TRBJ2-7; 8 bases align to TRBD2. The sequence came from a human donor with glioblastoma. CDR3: CAWSVPGGDTYEQYF. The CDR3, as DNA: TGTGCCTGGAGTGTACCGGGGGGGGACACCTACGAGCAGTACTTC.